The T cell receptor beta chain described here comes from a study of cytomegalovirus exposure and HLA in healthy donors. Study-wide points: When a later analysis was performed, an Asian-associated ancestry cluster reportedly had fewer N-insertions than the approximately 690-donor mean. HLA restriction was apparent for most CMV-associated TCR beta chains in a later analysis.

PCR was performed using 60 Vbeta and 13 Jbeta primers. Only in-frame clones appear in the TCRdb table, and some are missing; sequencing was by immunoSEQ multiplex PCR. The sample includes fewer than 200,000 clones, around 80% of them seen just once. The CDR3 is made up of 12 amino acids. Trimming took off 6 bases at V and 2 bases at J, with 8 bases between the two ends. The germline V gene encodes CDR1 SQVTM and CDR2 ANQGSEA. Concerning this clone: Its cognate antigen is unknown.

Input material: PBMCs. This receptor was obtained from a woman aged 45-65 years in good health and CMV-seropositive. This chain joins TRBV29-1 and TRBJ2-1; D is unclear. CDR3: CSVLNTYNEQFF. CDR3 sequence (DNA): TGCAGCGTACTAAACACCTACAATGAGCAGTTCTTC.